The T cell receptor (beta chain) described here comes from a study of cytotoxic CD8 clonotypes in ibrutinib-treated CLL. General observations from the study: Public clonotypes were uncommon and contracted or stayed stable on treatment.

TCRdb keeps only in-frame clones here, not all; method: immunoSEQ multiplex PCR. The profile shows 100,000 to 150,000 clones, 80% to 90% of them singletons. This CDR3 spans 16 amino acids. Germline-derived CDR1 and CDR2 are ENHRY and SYGVKD. After removal of 0 bases from V and 6 bases from J, the junction contained 11 bases not matched to a gene. On this clone itself: As yet, its antigen is unknown.

The sequence was collected from a human donor with chronic lymphocytic leukemia. The chain links TRBV10-3 to TRBJ2-7, with TRBD2 matching 7 bases. The starting material was PBMCs, obtained after 24 months of ibrutinib treatment. The CDR3 bases are TGTGCCATCAGTGAGTCAGTAAGGCAGGGACTAAGCGAGCAGTACTTC. This translates into CAISESVRQGLSEQYF.